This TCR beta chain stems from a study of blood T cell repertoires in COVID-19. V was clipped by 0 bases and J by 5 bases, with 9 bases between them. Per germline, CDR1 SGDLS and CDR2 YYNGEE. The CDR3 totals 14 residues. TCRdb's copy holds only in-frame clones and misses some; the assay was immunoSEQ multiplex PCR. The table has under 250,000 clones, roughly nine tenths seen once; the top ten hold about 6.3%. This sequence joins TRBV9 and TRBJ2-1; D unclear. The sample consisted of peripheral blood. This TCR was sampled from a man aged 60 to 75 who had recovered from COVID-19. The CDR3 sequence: CASSVEAIDNEQFF. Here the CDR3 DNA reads TGTGCCAGCAGCGTAGAAGCCATAGACAATGAGCAGTTCTTC. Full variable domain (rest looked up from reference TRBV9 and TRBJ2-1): DSGVTQTPKHLITATGQRVTLRCSPRSGDLSVYWYQQSLDQGLQFLIQYYNGEERAKGNILERFSAQQFPDLHSELNLSSLELGDSALYFCASSVEAIDNEQFFGPGTRLTVL.